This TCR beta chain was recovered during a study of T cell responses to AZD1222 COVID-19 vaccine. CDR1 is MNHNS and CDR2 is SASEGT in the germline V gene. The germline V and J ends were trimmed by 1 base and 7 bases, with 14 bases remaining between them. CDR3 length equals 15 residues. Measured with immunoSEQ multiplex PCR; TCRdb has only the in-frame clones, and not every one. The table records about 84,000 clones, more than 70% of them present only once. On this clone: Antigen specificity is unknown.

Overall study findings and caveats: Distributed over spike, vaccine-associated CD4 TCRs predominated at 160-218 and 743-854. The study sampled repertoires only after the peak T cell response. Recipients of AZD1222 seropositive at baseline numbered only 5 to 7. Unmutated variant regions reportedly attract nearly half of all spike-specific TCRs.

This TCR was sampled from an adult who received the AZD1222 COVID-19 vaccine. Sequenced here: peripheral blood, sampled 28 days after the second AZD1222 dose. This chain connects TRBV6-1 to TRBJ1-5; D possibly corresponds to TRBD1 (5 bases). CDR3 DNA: TGTGCCAGCAGTGAAGAGCGGCAGGGCGGGCAGCCCCAGCATTTT. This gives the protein CASSEERQGGQPQHF.